Each of the 4 T cell receptor beta chains below was sequenced from the same sample in a study of cytomegalovirus exposure and HLA in healthy donors. This PCR relied on a set of 60 Vbeta primers and 13 Jbeta primers. Measured with immunoSEQ multiplex PCR; TCRdb has only the in-frame clones, and not every one. The table records around 200,000 clones, about 81% of them present only once. The specimen sequenced was PBMCs. The source of these receptors is a woman aged 18-29 years in good health and CMV-seronegative.

This clone came up a few times. This sequence joins TRBV10-3 and TRBJ2-3; D is ambiguous. The ends were cut back, 3 bases at V and 2 bases at J, with 3 bases in the middle. CDR1 and CDR2 from the germline V gene are ENHRY and SYGVKD. This CDR3 contains 12 residues. This CDR3 is CAISDSTDTQYF. The CDR3 DNA reads as TGTGCCATCAGTGACTCCACAGATACGCAGTATTTT.

This chain joins TRBV19 and TRBJ2-1, with a possible D match to TRBD2 (5 bases). Germline lookup yields CDR1 LNHDA and CDR2 SQIVND (reference sequence). The CDR3 extends over 15 amino acids. Trimming took off 3 bases at V and 3 bases at J, with 12 bases between the two ends. The CDR3 DNA reads as TGTGCCAGTAGTATGGAGAGGGCCATCTACAATGAGCAGTTCTTC. Amino acids: CASSMERAIYNEQFF.

The rearrangement joins TRBV29-1 to TRBJ1-1, with a tentative D call TRBD1 (5 bases). The V gene lost 3 bases and the J gene lost 3 bases, with 8 bases spanning the gap. Germline assignment: CDR1 SQVTM and CDR2 ANQGSEA. There are 12 residues in the CDR3. As DNA, the CDR3 is TGCAGCGTTGAGGGGCTAGACACTGAAGCTTTCTTT. Translated: CSVEGLDTEAFF.

The rearrangement uses TRBV28 and TRBJ2-5; 8 bases line up with TRBD2. Germline V gene data show CDR1 as MDHEN and CDR2 as SYDVKM. The CDR3 contains 23 residues. After removal of 3 bases from V and 5 bases from J, the junction contained 32 bases not matched to a gene. CDR3 nucleotides: TGTGCCAGCAGTTTTTCCGACCCTTGGACAGAGCCGGGACCCACGGGGGGGTTCGAGACCCAGTACTTC. It specifies CASSFSDPWTEPGPTGGFETQYF.